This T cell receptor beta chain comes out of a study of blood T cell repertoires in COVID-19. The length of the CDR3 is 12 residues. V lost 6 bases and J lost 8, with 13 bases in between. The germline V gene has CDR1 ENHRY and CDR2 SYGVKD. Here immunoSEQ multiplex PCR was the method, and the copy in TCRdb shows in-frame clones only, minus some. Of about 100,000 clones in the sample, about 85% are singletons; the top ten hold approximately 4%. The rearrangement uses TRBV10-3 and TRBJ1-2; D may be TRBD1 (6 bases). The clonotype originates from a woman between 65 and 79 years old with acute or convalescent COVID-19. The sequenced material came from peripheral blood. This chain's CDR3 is CAIREGGRGYTF. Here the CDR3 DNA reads TGTGCCATCAGGGAGGGGGGGAGAGGCTACACCTTC.